Listed below are T cell receptor beta chains from one sample, sequenced in a study of cytomegalovirus exposure and HLA in healthy donors. Sequencing used immunoSEQ multiplex PCR; TCRdb keeps in-frame clones, though not all of them. The sample gives about 99,000 clones, 60% to 80% of which show up once; approximately 3.5% is in the top ten. The sequenced sample was PBMCs. These receptors were taken from a man aged 40-49 years in good health and CMV-seronegative. The CDR3 runs from the conserved cysteine through the conserved F or W. The order of the fields is D gene, J gene, V gene, clone size, CDR3 protein, CDR3 DNA. A D gene is named only where the DNA matches it firmly. Only some rows state a clone size, as once, few, many or a class for expanded clones.

>NA|TRBJ2-1|TRBV6-4|NA
CASSGPGLGEQFF
TGTGCCAGCAGTGGGCCGGGGTTAGGTGAGCAGTTCTTC
>NA|TRBJ2-1|TRBV6-1|NA
CASSSRTHNEQFF
TGTGCCAGCAGTTCGCGGACACACAATGAGCAGTTCTTC
>NA|TRBJ1-6|TRBV14|NA
CASSQDPQGKSPLHF
TGTGCCAGCAGCCAAGATCCCCAGGGAAAATCACCCCTCCACTTT
>TRBD1|TRBJ2-1|TRBV10-3|few
CAISVGQRYNEQFF
TGTGCCATCAGTGTGGGACAGAGATACAATGAGCAGTTCTTC
>TRBD1|TRBJ2-5|TRBV7-8|few
CASSSRTGVLGTQYF
TGTGCCAGCAGCTCGAGGACAGGGGTCTTGGGGACCCAGTACTTC
>TRBD1|TRBJ1-2|TRBV29-1|few
CSVEDRGATYGYTF
TGCAGCGTTGAAGACAGGGGGGCGACCTATGGCTACACCTTC
>NA|TRBJ2-7|TRBV5-1|NA
CASTRGGSGYEQYF
TGCGCCAGCACCCGGGGTGGTAGCGGCTACGAGCAGTACTTC
>NA|TRBJ2-5|TRBV30|NA
CAWKGVGRETQYF
TGTGCCTGGAAAGGGGTTGGTCGAGAGACCCAGTACTTC
>NA|TRBJ1-4|TRBV5-4|NA
CATSPRGPENEKLFF
TGTGCCACCAGCCCGCGAGGTCCCGAGAATGAAAAACTGTTTTTT
>NA|TRBJ2-5|TRBV2|once
CASRQLGLQETQYF
TGTGCCAGCAGGCAGCTAGGATTACAAGAGACCCAGTACTTC
>TRBD1|TRBJ2-7|TRBV12-5|NA
CASGLGQGCEQYF
TGTGCTAGTGGTTTGGGACAGGGCTGCGAGCAGTACTTC
>TRBD1|TRBJ2-7|TRBV10-2|NA
CASSGTGPYEQYF
TGCGCCAGCAGTGGGACAGGGCCCTACGAGCAGTACTTC
>NA|TRBJ2-5|TRBV5-4|NA
CASRKYTGKETQYF
TGTGCCAGCAGAAAATACACAGGGAAAGAGACCCAGTACTTC
>TRBD2|TRBJ2-7|TRBV5-5|NA
CASGLAGGYEQYF
TGTGCCAGTGGACTAGCGGGAGGCTACGAGCAGTACTTC
>NA|TRBJ1-1|TRBV7-9|NA
CASSLSVNTEAFF
TGTGCCAGCAGCTTATCGGTGAACACTGAAGCTTTCTTT
>TRBD1|TRBJ1-1|TRBV5-1|NA
CASSLGAQQGHEAFF
TGCGCCAGCAGCTTGGGGGCGCAACAGGGGCACGAAGCTTTCTTT
>TRBD1|TRBJ1-1|TRBV10-2|NA
CASSPGQGSTEAFF
TGCGCCAGCAGCCCGGGACAGGGGAGTACTGAAGCTTTCTTT
>TRBD1|TRBJ1-2|TRBV28|NA
CASSSPTGTANYGYTF
TGTGCCAGCAGTTCCCCCACCGGGACAGCCAACTATGGCTACACCTTC
>NA|TRBJ2-2|TRBV6-1|once
CASRESFSYGELFF
TGTGCCAGCAGGGAGAGTTTTTCGTATGGGGAGCTGTTTTTT
>NA|TRBJ1-1|TRBV5-1|NA
CASSQPGYTEAFF
TGCGCCAGCAGCCAGCCAGGGTACACTGAAGCTTTCTTT
>TRBD1|TRBJ2-5|TRBV5-4|NA
CASSRGQGWAETQYF
TGTGCCAGCAGCCGCGGACAGGGGTGGGCCGAGACCCAGTACTTC
>TRBD1|TRBJ1-1|TRBV27|NA
CATSQGAEAFF
TGTGCCACATCGCAGGGGGCTGAAGCTTTCTTT
>NA|TRBJ1-1|TRBV30|NA
CAWRGSGLTEAFF
TGTGCCTGGAGGGGTTCAGGGCTTACTGAAGCTTTCTTT
>TRBD2|TRBJ2-7|TRBV28|NA
CASSPSLAGSSYEQYF
TGTGCCAGCAGCCCCTCCCTAGCGGGGAGCTCCTACGAGCAGTACTTC
>TRBD1|TRBJ1-1|TRBV7-2|NA
CASSTDRGTEAFF
TGTGCCAGCAGCACGGACAGGGGGACTGAAGCTTTCTTT
>NA|TRBJ1-2|TRBV5-6|NA
CASSLGHRSANYGYTF
TGTGCCAGCAGCTTGGGCCACAGGTCAGCTAACTATGGCTACACCTTC
>TRBD2|TRBJ2-7|TRBV5-1|NA
CASGSGTSGRDSSYEQYF
TGCGCCAGCGGGTCGGGGACTAGCGGGAGGGATAGCTCCTACGAGCAGTACTTC
>NA|TRBJ2-7|TRBV6-1|few
CASTSTVSYEQYF
TGTGCCAGCACGTCGACAGTATCCTACGAGCAGTACTTC
>TRBD1|TRBJ2-1|TRBV10-3|NA
CAIKGTARGDEQFF
TGTGCCATCAAGGGGACAGCCCGAGGCGATGAGCAGTTCTTC
>NA|TRBJ1-1|TRBV2|NA
CASSERTEAFF
TGTGCCAGCAGTGAACGGACTGAAGCTTTCTTT
>TRBD1|TRBJ1-5|TRBV28|few
CASSAGGSQPQHF
TGTGCCAGCTCGGCAGGGGGGAGTCAGCCCCAGCATTTT
>TRBD2|TRBJ2-1|TRBV6-1|NA
CASSDTSGSYNEQFF
TGTGCCAGCAGTGACACTAGCGGGAGCTACAATGAGCAGTTCTTC
>TRBD1|TRBJ2-3|TRBV6-1|NA
CASSEYRGTQYF
TGTGCCAGCAGTGAGTACAGGGGTACGCAGTATTTT
>TRBD1|TRBJ1-1|TRBV27|NA
CASSLWTGSPNTEAFF
TGTGCCAGCAGTTTATGGACAGGGTCACCCAACACTGAAGCTTTCTTT
>TRBD1|TRBJ1-5|TRBV28|NA
CASSLYWGQEYSNQPQHF
TGTGCCAGCAGTTTATACTGGGGACAGGAGTATAGCAATCAGCCCCAGCATTTT
>NA|TRBJ2-7|TRBV5-4|NA
CASSLGTVKSYEQYF
TGTGCCAGCAGCCTCGGGACTGTTAAGTCCTACGAGCAGTACTTC
>NA|TRBJ1-2|TRBV4-1|NA
CASSPLSGGVYGYTF
TGCGCCAGCAGCCCGTTATCAGGAGGGGTGTACGGCTACACCTTC
>TRBD1|TRBJ1-6|TRBV28|NA
CASSPIQGAPRNSPLHF
TGTGCCAGCAGTCCAATACAGGGGGCCCCTAGGAATTCACCCCTCCACTTT
>TRBD1|TRBJ2-1|TRBV19|few
CASKGRDRGLLEQFF
TGTGCCAGTAAGGGGAGGGACAGGGGGCTTCTTGAGCAGTTCTTC
>TRBD2|TRBJ2-3|TRBV18|NA
CASSPWASGDTDTQYF
TGTGCCAGCTCACCATGGGCTAGCGGGGACACAGATACGCAGTATTTT
>NA|TRBJ2-1|TRBV6-4|NA
CAIAGQMSSYNEQFF
TGTGCCATCGCGGGACAGATGAGCTCCTACAATGAGCAGTTCTTC
>NA|TRBJ1-2|TRBV2|NA
CASSTSLPNGYTF
TGTGCCAGCAGTACCTCCTTGCCTAATGGCTACACCTTC
>NA|TRBJ1-6|TRBV6-5|NA
CASSPGFENSPLHF
TGTGCCAGCAGTCCAGGGTTCGAGAATTCACCCCTCCACTTT
>TRBD2|TRBJ2-5|TRBV10-2|NA
CASSETSGGAWETQYF
TGCGCCAGCAGTGAAACTAGCGGGGGGGCCTGGGAGACCCAGTACTTC
>TRBD2|TRBJ2-3|TRBV5-1|NA
CASSLELAGGKVDTQYF
TGCGCCAGCAGCTTAGAGCTGGCGGGAGGAAAGGTAGATACGCAGTATTTT
>NA|TRBJ2-1|TRBV28|NA
CASSPDGGGAYNEQFF
TGTGCCAGCAGTCCCGACGGCGGCGGAGCCTACAATGAGCAGTTCTTC
>TRBD1|TRBJ1-4|TRBV7-9|NA
CASSSPQTGTVNEKLFF
TGTGCCAGCAGCTCACCTCAAACCGGGACAGTTAATGAAAAACTGTTTTTT
>TRBD2|TRBJ2-7|TRBV15|NA
CATSRKPGLAGYEQYF
TGTGCCACCAGCAGAAAGCCGGGACTAGCGGGCTACGAGCAGTACTTC
>TRBD2|TRBJ2-3|TRBV2|NA
CAYSKVQGTSGKFTDTQYF
TGTGCCTACAGCAAGGTACAGGGGACTAGCGGGAAGTTCACAGATACGCAGTATTTT
>NA|TRBJ2-1|TRBV5-1|few
CASSALGADNEQFF
TGCGCCAGCAGCGCCCTAGGGGCGGACAATGAGCAGTTCTTC
>TRBD1|TRBJ2-1|TRBV30|NA
CAWSAGDRGGNEQFF
TGTGCCTGGAGTGCAGGGGACAGGGGGGGCAATGAGCAGTTCTTC
>TRBD2|TRBJ2-5|TRBV19|few
CASSIWASGIGLETQYF
TGTGCCAGTAGTATTTGGGCTAGCGGGATCGGTTTGGAGACCCAGTACTTC
>TRBD1|TRBJ1-2|TRBV28|NA
CASTPGTGYGYTF
TGTGCCAGCACCCCCGGGACAGGCTATGGCTACACCTTC
>NA|TRBJ2-2|TRBV4-1|NA
CASSQAQGWAGELFF
TGCGCCAGCAGCCAAGCTCAGGGTTGGGCCGGGGAGCTGTTTTTT
>TRBD1|TRBJ2-7|TRBV27|NA
CASSPRQGAGYEQYF
TGTGCCAGCAGTCCCCGACAGGGGGCCGGCTACGAGCAGTACTTC
>TRBD1|TRBJ1-1|TRBV5-6|NA
CASSPLLGTVMNTEAFF
TGTGCCAGCAGCCCGTTGCTCGGGACAGTCATGAACACTGAAGCTTTCTTT
>NA|TRBJ2-5|TRBV15|NA
CAVSRIGSWETQYF
TGTGCCGTATCGCGGATCGGGTCTTGGGAGACCCAGTACTTC
>TRBD2|TRBJ2-5|TRBV28|NA
CASSLNLAGFQETQYF
TGTGCCAGCAGTTTAAACCTAGCGGGATTCCAAGAGACCCAGTACTTC
>TRBD1|TRBJ1-5|TRBV2|once
CASRGQGGSNQPQHF
TGTGCCAGCAGGGGACAGGGAGGAAGCAATCAGCCCCAGCATTTT